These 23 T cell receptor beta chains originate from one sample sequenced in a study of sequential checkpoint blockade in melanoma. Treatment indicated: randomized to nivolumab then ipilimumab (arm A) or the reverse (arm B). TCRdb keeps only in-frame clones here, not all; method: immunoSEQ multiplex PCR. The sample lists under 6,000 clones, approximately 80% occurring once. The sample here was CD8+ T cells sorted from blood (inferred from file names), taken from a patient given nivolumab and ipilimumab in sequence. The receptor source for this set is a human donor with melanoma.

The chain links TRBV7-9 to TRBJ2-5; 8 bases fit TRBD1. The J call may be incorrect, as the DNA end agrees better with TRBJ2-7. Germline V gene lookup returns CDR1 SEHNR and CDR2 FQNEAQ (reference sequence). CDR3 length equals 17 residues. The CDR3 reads CASSFVPGTGTSYEQYF. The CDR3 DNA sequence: TGTGCCAGCAGCTTCGTCCCCGGGACAGGTACCTCCTACGAGCAGTACTTC.

The CDR3 DNA is TGTGCCAGCAGTAACCCAATACCGGGACTAGCGGGGGGGCCCGACAATGAGCAGTTCTTC. Residues: CASSNPIPGLAGGPDNEQFF. The gene calls are TRBV27 and TRBJ2-1; 16 positions match TRBD2. This CDR3 comprises 20 residues. After removal of 5 bases from V and 5 bases from J, the junction contained 15 bases not matched to a gene. Germline values: CDR1 MNHEY, CDR2 SMNVEV (reference sequence).

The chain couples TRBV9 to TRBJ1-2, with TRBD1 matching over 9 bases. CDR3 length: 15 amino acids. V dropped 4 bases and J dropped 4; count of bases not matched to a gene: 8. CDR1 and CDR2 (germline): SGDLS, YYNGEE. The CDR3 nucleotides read TGTGCCAGCAGCTCGGGACAGGGAGTTTTCTATGGCTACACCTTC. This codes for CASSSGQGVFYGYTF.

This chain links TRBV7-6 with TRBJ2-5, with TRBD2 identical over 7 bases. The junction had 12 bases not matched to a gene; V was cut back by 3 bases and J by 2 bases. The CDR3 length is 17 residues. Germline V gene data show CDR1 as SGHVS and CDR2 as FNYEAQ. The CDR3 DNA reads TGTGCCAGCAGCTTGTCCGTGGGTAGCGGGCCTCAAGAGACCCAGTACTTC. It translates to CASSLSVGSGPQETQYF.

CDR3 nucleotide sequence: TGTGCCAGCAGTTACTTAGGACTAGCGGGGACCTACGAGCAGTACTTC. Translating gives CASSYLGLAGTYEQYF. The genes are TRBV6-5 and TRBJ2-7; 12 bases align to TRBD2. This CDR3 has 16 amino acids. Losses at the gene ends were 1 base for V and 2 bases for J; bases not matched to a gene: 3. Germline V gene data show CDR1 as MNHEY and CDR2 as SVGAGI.

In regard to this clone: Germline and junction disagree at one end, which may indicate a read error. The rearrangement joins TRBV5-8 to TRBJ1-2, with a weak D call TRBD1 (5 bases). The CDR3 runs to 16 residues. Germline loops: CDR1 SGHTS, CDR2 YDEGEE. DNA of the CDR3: TGCGCCAGCAGCCAAGATGCCTCGGGGGTGGGCTATGGCTACACCTTC. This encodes CASSQDASGVGYGYTF.

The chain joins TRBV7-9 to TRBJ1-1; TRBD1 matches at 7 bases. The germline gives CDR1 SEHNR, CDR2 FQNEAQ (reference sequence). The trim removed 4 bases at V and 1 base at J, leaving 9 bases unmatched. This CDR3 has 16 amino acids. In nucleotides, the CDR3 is TGTGCCAGCAGCTCTTTCGGGACAGTAAAGAACACTGAAGCTTTCTTT. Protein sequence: CASSSFGTVKNTEAFF. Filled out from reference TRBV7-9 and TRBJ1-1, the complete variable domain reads DTGVSQNPRHKITKRGQNVTFRCDPISEHNRLYWYRQTLGQGPEFLTYFQNEAQLEKSRLLSDRFSAERPKGSFSTLEIQRTEQGDSAMYLCASSSFGTVKNTEAFFGQGTRLTVV.

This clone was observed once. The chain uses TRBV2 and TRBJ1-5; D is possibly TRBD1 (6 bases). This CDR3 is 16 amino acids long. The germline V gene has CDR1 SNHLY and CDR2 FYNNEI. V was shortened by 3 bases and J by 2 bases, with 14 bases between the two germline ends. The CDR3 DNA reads TGTGCCAGCAGTGAGGGAGGGGGTTGTGGCAATCAGCCCCAGCATTTT. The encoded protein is CASSEGGGCGNQPQHF. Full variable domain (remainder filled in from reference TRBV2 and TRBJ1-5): EPEVTQTPSHQVTQMGQEVILRCVPISNHLYFYWYRQILGQKVEFLVSFYNNEISEKSEIFDDQFSVERPDGSNFTLKIRSTKLEDSAMYFCASSEGGGCGNQPQHFGDGTRLSIL.

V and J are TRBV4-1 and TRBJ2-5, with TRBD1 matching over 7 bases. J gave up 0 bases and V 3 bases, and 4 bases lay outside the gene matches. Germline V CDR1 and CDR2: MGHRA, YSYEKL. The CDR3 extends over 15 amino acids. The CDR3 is CASSQPGQNQETQYF. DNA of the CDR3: TGCGCCAGCAGCCAGCCGGGACAGAACCAAGAGACCCAGTACTTC.

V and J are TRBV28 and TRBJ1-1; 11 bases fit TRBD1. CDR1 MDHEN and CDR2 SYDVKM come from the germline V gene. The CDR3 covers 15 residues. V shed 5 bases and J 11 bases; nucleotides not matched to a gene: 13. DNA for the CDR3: TGTGCCAGCAGTGGAGGGACAGGGGGAGAGTTCAGTGCTTTCTTT. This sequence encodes CASSGGTGGEFSAFF.

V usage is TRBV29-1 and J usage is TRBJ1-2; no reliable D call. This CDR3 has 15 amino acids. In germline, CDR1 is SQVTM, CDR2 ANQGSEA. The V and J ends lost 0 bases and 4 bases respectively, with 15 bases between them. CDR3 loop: CSVEELPPRGYGYTF. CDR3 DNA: TGCAGCGTTGAAGAGCTGCCCCCGCGGGGCTATGGCTACACCTTC.

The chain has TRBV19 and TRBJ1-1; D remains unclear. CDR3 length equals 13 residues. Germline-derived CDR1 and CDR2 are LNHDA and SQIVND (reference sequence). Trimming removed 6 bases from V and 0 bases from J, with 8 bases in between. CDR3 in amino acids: CASSLFMNTEAFF. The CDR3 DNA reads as TGTGCCAGTAGCCTATTTATGAACACTGAAGCTTTCTTT.

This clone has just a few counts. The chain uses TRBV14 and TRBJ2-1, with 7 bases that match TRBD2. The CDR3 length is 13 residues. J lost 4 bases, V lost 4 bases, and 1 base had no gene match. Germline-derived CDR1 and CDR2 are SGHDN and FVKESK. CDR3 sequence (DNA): TGTGCCAGCAGCCGGGGGGGGTACAATGAGCAGTTCTTC. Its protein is CASSRGGYNEQFF.

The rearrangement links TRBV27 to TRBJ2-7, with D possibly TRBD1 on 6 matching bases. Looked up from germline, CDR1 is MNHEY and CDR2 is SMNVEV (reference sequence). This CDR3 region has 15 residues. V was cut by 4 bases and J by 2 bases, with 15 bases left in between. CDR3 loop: CASSSAPGQPYEQYF. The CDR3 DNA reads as TGTGCCAGCAGTTCCGCTCCGGGACAACCCTACGAGCAGTACTTC.

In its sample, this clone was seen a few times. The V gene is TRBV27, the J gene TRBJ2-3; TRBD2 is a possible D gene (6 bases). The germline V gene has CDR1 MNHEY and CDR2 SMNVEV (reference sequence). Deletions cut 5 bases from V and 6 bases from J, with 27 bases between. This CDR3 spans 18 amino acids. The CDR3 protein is CASSPGGVAANSLDTQYF. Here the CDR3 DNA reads TGTGCCAGCAGTCCAGGAGGGGTAGCAGCTAATAGTCTTGATACGCAGTATTTT.

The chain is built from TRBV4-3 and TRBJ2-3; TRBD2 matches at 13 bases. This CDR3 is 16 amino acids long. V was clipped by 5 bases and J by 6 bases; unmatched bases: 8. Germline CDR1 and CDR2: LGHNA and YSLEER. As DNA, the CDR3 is TGCGCCAGCAGCGAAACTAGCGGGGGGGCAGGGGATACGCAGTATTTT. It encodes CASSETSGGAGDTQYF.

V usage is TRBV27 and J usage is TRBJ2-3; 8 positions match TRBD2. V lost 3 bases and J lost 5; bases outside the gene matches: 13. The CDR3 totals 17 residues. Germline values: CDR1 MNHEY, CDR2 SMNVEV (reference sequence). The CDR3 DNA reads TGTGCCAGCAGTTTGCCCCCCGGGCGGGGGGCTAGAGATACGCAGTATTTT. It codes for CASSLPPGRGARDTQYF.

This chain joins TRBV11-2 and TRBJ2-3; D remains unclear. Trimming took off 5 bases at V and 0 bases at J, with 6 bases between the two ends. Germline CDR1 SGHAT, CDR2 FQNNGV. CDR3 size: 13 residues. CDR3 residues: CASSPPSTDTQYF. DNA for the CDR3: TGTGCCAGCAGCCCCCCTAGCACAGATACGCAGTATTTT. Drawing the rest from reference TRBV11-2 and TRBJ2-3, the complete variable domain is EAGVAQSPRYKIIEKRQSVAFWCNPISGHATLYWYQQILGQGPKLLIQFQNNGVVDDSQLPKDRFSAERLKGVDSTLKIQPAKLEDSAVYLCASSPPSTDTQYFGPGTRLTVL.

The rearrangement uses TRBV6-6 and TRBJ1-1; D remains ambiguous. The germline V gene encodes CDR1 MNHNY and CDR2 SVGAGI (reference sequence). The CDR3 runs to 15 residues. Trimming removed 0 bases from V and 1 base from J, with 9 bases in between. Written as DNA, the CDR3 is TGTGCCAGCAGTTACTCTCCTGACACGAACACTGAAGCTTTCTTT. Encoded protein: CASSYSPDTNTEAFF.

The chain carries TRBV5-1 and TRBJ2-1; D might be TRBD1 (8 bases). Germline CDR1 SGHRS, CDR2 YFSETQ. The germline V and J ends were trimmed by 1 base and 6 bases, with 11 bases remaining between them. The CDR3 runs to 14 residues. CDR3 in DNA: TGCGCCAGCAGCTTGAGCGGGACAGGCAATGAGCAGTTCTTC. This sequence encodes CASSLSGTGNEQFF.

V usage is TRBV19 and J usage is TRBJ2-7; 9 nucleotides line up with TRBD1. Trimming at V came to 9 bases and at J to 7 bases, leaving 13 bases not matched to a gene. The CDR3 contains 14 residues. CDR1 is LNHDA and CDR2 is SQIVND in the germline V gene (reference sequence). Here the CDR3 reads CASGTGTGMGEQYF. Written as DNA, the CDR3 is TGTGCCAGCGGCACCGGGACAGGGATGGGAGAGCAGTACTTC.

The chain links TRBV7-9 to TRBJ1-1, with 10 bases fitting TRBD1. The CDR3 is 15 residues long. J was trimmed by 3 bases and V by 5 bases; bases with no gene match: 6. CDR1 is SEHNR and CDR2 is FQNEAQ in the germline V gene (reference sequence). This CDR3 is CASSPFGTGDTEAFF. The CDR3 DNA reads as TGTGCCAGCAGCCCGTTCGGGACAGGGGACACTGAAGCTTTCTTT.

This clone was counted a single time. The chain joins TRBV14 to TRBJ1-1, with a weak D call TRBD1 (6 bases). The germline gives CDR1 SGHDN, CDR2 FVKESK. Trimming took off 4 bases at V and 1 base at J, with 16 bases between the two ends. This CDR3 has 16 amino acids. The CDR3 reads CASSPNTGFANTEAFF. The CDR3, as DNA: TGTGCCAGCAGCCCTAATACAGGGTTTGCGAACACTGAAGCTTTCTTT.